This T cell receptor beta chain is from a study of T cells expressing NK-cell markers. Study-wide context: Serological testing identified most of the eight sequenced donors as HCMV-seropositive and one as seronegative. Study observations and caveats: Dominant NKG2C+ clonotypes made up about 1.0-7.5% of CD8+ T cells in more than 5 donors. Certain NKG2C+ T cell clones were expanded, and their HCMV specificity remained unclear. There were a handful of donors in whom these clonotypes also led the CD3+CD56-NKG2C+ fraction.

The CDR3 totals 12 residues. Germline V lookup: CDR1 MNHNS, CDR2 SASEGT. TCRdb reprocessed the 5' RACE reads, with one entry per CDR3 protein and no DNA. Its table records 400,000 to 500,000 distinct CDR3 sequences. With regard to this clonotype: Its antigen is as yet unknown.

The source material was blood T cells: a sorted CD56 or NKG2C T cell subset, CD4+ or CD8+ T cells, or bulk PBMC T cells (not recorded which). This chain uses TRBV6-1 with TRBJ1-1; TCRdb lists TRBD1, though no DNA is available to test this call. This clonotype was sampled from a woman between 18 and 75 years old in good health. CDR3 region: CASSIGATEAFF.